This TCR beta chain was recorded in a study of cytotoxic CD8 clonotypes in ibrutinib-treated CLL. Study overall: Median treatment time before response sampling was approximately twelve months, range 6 to 36.

The CDR3 spans 13 residues. Trimming took 5 bases from V and 2 from J, leaving 10 bases between them. Germline CDR1 MNHNY, CDR2 SVGAGI (reference sequence). This clone was picked up one time. Generated by immunoSEQ multiplex PCR, the TCRdb table keeps only in-frame clones and is missing some. The profile shows tens of thousands of clones, 55% to 70% of them singletons. Here the sequenced sample was PBMCs, taken after 24 months of ibrutinib treatment. This receptor was taken from a human donor with chronic lymphocytic leukemia. V and J are TRBV6-6 and TRBJ2-7; D ambiguous. This CDR3 is CASSIDRAYEQYF. The CDR3 DNA reads TGTGCCAGCAGTATTGACCGAGCCTACGAGCAGTACTTC.